This TCR beta chain was observed in a study of blood T cell repertoires in COVID-19. As for the study in general: Collection of acute and convalescent COVID-19 samples took place in the United States, Italy and Spain. Sources were T cells, B-cell-depleted T cells, or PBMCs; the material itself was cDNA or gDNA.

V gave up 4 bases and J gave up 9 bases; unmatched junction bases: 11. Germline CDR1 and CDR2: MDHEN and SYDVKM. There are 15 residues in the CDR3. The table came from immunoSEQ multiplex PCR; TCRdb's copy has only in-frame clones and leaves some out. The sample consists of 75,000 to 95,000 clones, 75% to 85% of them appearing once. Sequenced material: peripheral blood. The receptor's source is a man aged 60 to 75 with acute or convalescent COVID-19. V is TRBV28 and J is TRBJ2-5; 10 bases are shared with TRBD1. CDR3 nucleotide sequence: TGTGCCAGCAGTTGGGGCCGTTTGGACAGGGGGGCCCAGTACTTC. It codes for CASSWGRLDRGAQYF.